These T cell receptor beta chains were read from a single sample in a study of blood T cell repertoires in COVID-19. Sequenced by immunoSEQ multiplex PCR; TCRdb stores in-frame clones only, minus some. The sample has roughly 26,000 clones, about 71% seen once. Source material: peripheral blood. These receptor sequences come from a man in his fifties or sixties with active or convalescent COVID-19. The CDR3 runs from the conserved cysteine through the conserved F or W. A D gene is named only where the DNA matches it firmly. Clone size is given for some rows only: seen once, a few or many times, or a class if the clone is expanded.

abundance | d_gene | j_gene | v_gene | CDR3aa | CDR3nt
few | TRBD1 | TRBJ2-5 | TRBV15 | CATSRGGQGTQETQYF | TGTGCCACCAGCAGAGGCGGACAGGGGACGCAAGAGACCCAGTACTTC
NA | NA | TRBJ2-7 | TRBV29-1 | CSVTTRSYEQYF | TGCAGCGTAACTACTCGCTCTTACGAGCAGTACTTC
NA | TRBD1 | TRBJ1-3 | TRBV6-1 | CASSDTGQGTGNTIYF | TGTGCCAGCAGTGACACAGGACAGGGTACTGGAAACACCATATATTTT
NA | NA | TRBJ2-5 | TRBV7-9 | CASSRDFQETQYF | TGTGCCAGCAGTCGAGACTTTCAAGAGACCCAGTACTTC
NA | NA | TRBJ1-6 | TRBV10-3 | CAISQQGPLHF | TGTGCCATCAGCCAACAGGGACCCCTCCACTTT
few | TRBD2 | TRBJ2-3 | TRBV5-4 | CASSLTLAGGATDTQYF | TGTGCCAGCAGCTTAACGCTAGCGGGAGGGGCCACAGATACGCAGTATTTT
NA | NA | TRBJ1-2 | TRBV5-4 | CASSLAAGVGYTF | TGTGCCAGCAGCTTGGCGGCAGGCGTTGGCTACACCTTC
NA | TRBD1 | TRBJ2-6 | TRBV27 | CASSSWGQGANVLTF | TGTGCCAGCTCCTCCTGGGGACAGGGGGCCAACGTCCTGACTTTC
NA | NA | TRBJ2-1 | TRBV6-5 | CASSYRTASYNEQFF | TGTGCCAGCAGTTACCGGACAGCCTCCTACAATGAGCAGTTCTTC
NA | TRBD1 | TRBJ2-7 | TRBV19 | CASSGPGQGIYEQYF | TGTGCCAGTAGCGGCCCGGGACAGGGGATCTACGAGCAGTACTTC
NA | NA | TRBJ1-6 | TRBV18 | CASSPGHYNSPLHF | TGTGCCAGCTCCCCGGGACATTATAATTCACCCCTCCACTTT
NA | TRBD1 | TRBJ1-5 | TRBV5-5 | CASSLEGALSNQPQHF | TGTGCCAGCAGCTTGGAGGGGGCCCTAAGCAATCAGCCCCAGCATTTT
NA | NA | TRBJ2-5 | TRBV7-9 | CASSLYSGLETQYF | TGTGCCAGCAGCTTATACAGCGGGTTAGAGACCCAGTACTTC
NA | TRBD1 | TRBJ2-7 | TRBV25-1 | CASRRQGSSYEQYF | TGTGCCAGCAGGAGACAGGGGAGCTCCTACGAGCAGTACTTC
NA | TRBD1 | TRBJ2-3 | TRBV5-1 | CASSLAGKGASTDTQYF | TGCGCCAGCAGCTTGGCCGGGAAGGGGGCTAGCACAGATACGCAGTATTTT
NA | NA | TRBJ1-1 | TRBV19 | CASMRGPGRGDTEAFF | TGTGCCAGTATGAGGGGACCGGGACGGGGGGACACTGAAGCTTTCTTT
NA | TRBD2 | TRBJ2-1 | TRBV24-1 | CATSDRTSGPYNEQFF | TGTGCCACCAGTGACCGGACTAGCGGGCCTTACAATGAGCAGTTCTTC
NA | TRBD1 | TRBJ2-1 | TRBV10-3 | CAISEWVGQGAYNEQFF | TGCGCCATCAGTGAGTGGGTGGGACAGGGGGCTTACAATGAGCAGTTCTTC
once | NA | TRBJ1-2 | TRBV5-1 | CASSLAPQSSNYGYTF | TGCGCCAGCAGCTTGGCTCCACAGAGTTCTAACTATGGCTACACCTTC
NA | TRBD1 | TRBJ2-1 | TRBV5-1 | CASSLASDRGNEQFF | TGCGCCAGCAGCTTGGCATCGGACAGGGGCAATGAGCAGTTCTTC
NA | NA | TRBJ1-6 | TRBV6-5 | CASVFDRPVSPLHF | TGTGCCAGCGTTTTCGACAGGCCTGTTTCTCCCCTCCACTTT
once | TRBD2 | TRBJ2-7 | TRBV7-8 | CASSRRTSESSYEQYF | TGTGCCAGCAGCCGACGGACTAGCGAATCCTCCTACGAGCAGTACTTC
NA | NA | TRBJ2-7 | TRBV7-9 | CASSFKQGFLYEQYF | TGTGCCAGCAGCTTCAAACAGGGCTTCCTCTACGAGCAGTACTTC
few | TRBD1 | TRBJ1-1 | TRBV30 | CAWSGTGGTEAFF | TGTGCCTGGAGTGGGACAGGGGGCACTGAAGCTTTCTTT